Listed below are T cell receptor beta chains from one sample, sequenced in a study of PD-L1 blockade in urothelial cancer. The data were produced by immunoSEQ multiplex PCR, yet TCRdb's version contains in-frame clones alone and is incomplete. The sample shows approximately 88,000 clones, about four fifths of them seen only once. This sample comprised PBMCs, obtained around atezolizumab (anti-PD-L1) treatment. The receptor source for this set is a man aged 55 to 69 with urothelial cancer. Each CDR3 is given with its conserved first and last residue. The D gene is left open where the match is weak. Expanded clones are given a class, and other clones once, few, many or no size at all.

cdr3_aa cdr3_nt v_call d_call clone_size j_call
CASKVAGGAYEQYF TGCGCCAGCAAAGTAGCGGGGGGAGCCTACGAGCAGTACTTC TRBV5-1 TRBD2 - TRBJ2-7
CASSYRGNNQPQHF TGTGCCAGCAGTTACCGGGGAAACAATCAGCCCCAGCATTTT TRBV6-6 - - TRBJ1-5
CAWSVRGTNEKLFF TGTGCCTGGAGTGTAAGAGGGACTAATGAAAAACTGTTTTTT TRBV30 - - TRBJ1-4
CASSIQREEQYF TGTGCCAGCAGTATCCAGCGGGAGGAGCAGTACTTC TRBV28 TRBD2 - TRBJ2-7
CASSFGDSNYNEQFF TGTGCCAGCAGCTTTGGGGACTCTAACTACAATGAGCAGTTCTTC TRBV7-9 - - TRBJ2-1
CAASRDFAYRGSAFF TGTGCCGCCAGCAGAGATTTTGCCTACAGGGGGTCCGCTTTCTTT TRBV15 TRBD1 - TRBJ1-1
CAWSVRGTNTDTQYF TGTGCCTGGAGTGTACGGGGGACCAACACAGATACGCAGTATTTT TRBV30 - - TRBJ2-3
CASSYSRAGDSYEQYF TGTGCCAGCAGTTACTCGCGGGCAGGGGACAGTTACGAGCAGTACTTC TRBV6-5 TRBD1 - TRBJ2-7
CASSIGQSGANVLTF TGTGCCAGCAGCATCGGACAGTCTGGGGCCAACGTCCTGACTTTC TRBV11-2 - once TRBJ2-6
CASSPPGRNYGYTF TGTGCCAGCAGCCCCCCAGGGCGTAACTATGGCTACACCTTC TRBV5-4 - - TRBJ1-2
CASRTGYDGYTF TGTGCCAGCAGAACAGGGTATGATGGCTACACCTTC TRBV6-1 - few TRBJ1-2
CASSLDIAPSKTF TGTGCCAGCAGCTTAGATATCGCACCTTCTAAGACCTTC TRBV7-9 - - TRBJ1-2